Here is one T cell receptor beta chain with its context. Its antigen is as yet unknown. This sample was included in a study of molecular identifiers for immune sequencing clone quantification. Findings of the study overall: Detecting spiked Jurkat TCR RNA from one cell among roughly 900,000 naive cells was reportedly possible.

TCRdb called the PCR reads again in MiXCR, with one record for every CDR3 protein. The table shows about 60,000 distinct CDR3 sequences, with about 17% occurring only once. The sorting of naive CD8 T cells used the CD8+CD4-CCR7+CD45RA+ phenotype. The source material was naive CD8+ T cells from blood, with Jurkat cell RNA spiked in. Noted subset: FACS-sorted CD8+CD4-CCR7+CD45RA+ naive T cells. This TCR was recovered from a human donor in good health. Some libraries in this study had Jurkat cell RNA spiked in.

CDR3 sequence (DNA): TGTGCCAGCAGCTTGCAGGGGCTCTCAGATACGCAGTATTTT. Its protein is CASSLQGLSDTQYF. The rearrangement joins TRBV5-5 to TRBJ2-3; D is possibly TRBD1 (6 bases). The CDR3 contains 14 residues. Per germline, CDR1 SGHKS and CDR2 YYEKEE (reference sequence). Trimming pared 1 base from V and 4 bases from J, leaving 10 bases between. The entire variable domain, with the rest obtained from reference TRBV5-5 and TRBJ2-3, is as follows: DAGVTQSPTHLIKTRGQQVTLRCSPISGHKSVSWYQQVLGQGPQFIFQYYEKEERGRGNFPDRFSARQFPNYSSELNVNALLLGDSALYLCASSLQGLSDTQYFGPGTRLTVL.